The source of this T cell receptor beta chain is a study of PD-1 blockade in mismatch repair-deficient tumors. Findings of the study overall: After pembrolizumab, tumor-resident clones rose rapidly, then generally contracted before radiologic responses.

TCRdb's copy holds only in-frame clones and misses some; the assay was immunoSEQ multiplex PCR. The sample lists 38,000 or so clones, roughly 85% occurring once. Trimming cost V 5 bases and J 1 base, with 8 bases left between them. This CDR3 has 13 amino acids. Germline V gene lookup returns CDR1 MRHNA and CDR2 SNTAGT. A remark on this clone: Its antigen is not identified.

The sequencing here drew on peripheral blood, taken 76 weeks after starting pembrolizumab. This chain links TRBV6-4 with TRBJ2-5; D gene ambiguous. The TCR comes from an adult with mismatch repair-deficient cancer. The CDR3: CASSPEAQETQYF. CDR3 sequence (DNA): TGTGCCAGCAGTCCAGAGGCCCAAGAGACCCAGTACTTC.